These T cell receptor beta chains were read from a single sample in a study of radiotherapy plus CTLA-4 blockade in lung cancer. The protocol was immunoSEQ multiplex PCR, while the TCRdb copy is restricted to in-frame clones and leaves out a portion. The table shows tens of thousands of clones, with more than 70% occurring only once. The source material was peripheral blood, sampled from a patient treated with radiotherapy plus ipilimumab. All receptors come from a human donor with non-small cell lung cancer who had stable disease on radiotherapy plus ipilimumab. The CDR3 runs from the conserved cysteine through the conserved F or W. A D gene is named only where the DNA matches it firmly. Clone size is stated in some rows and not others, as once, few, many or a class when expanded.

j_call d_call v_call clone_size cdr3_nt cdr3_aa
TRBJ1-1 - TRBV19 - TGTGCCACAGGACGGGGGAACACTGAAGCTTTCTTT CATGRGNTEAFF
TRBJ1-4 TRBD1 TRBV5-4 - TGTGCCAGCAGCCCGGCGACAGGGGGGAATGAAAAACTGTTTTTT CASSPATGGNEKLFF
TRBJ1-4 - TRBV11-2 - TGTGCCAGCAGCCCGCATTTGACGGGGAATGAAAAACTGTTTTTT CASSPHLTGNEKLFF
TRBJ2-2 TRBD1 TRBV4-3 few TGCGCCAGCAGCCAAGGGACACCGGGACAGGTCGCCGGGGAGCTGTTTTTT CASSQGTPGQVAGELFF
TRBJ1-2 - TRBV28 - TGTGCCAGCAGTTTATTTTCGGATTCGGGGGGCGCGAATGGCTACACCTTC CASSLFSDSGGANGYTF
TRBJ2-3 - TRBV6-4 - TGTGCCAGCAGTCCAGGGGATAGCACAGATACGCAGTATTTT CASSPGDSTDTQYF
TRBJ2-1 TRBD2 TRBV6-1 - TGTGCCAGCAGTGAATTGCGGGGGGGATCCCACCTCTCCTACAATGAGCAGTTCTTC CASSELRGGSHLSYNEQFF
TRBJ1-6 - TRBV27 - TGTGCCAGCAGTTCCGAGGTTACGGGGGATTCACCCCTCCACTTT CASSSEVTGDSPLHF
TRBJ2-7 - TRBV7-9 - TGTGCCAGCAGCTTAGAGGGGGACTTCACCTACGAGCAGTACTTC CASSLEGDFTYEQYF
TRBJ1-1 - TRBV29-1 - TGCAGCGTTGTAGGGGAAGGGACTGAAGCTTTCTTT CSVVGEGTEAFF
TRBJ1-1 - TRBV29-1 - TGCAGCGTTGTAAGGGGGTCAGCTTACACTGAAGCTTTCTTT CSVVRGSAYTEAFF
TRBJ1-6 TRBD1 TRBV18 - TGTGCCAGCTCAGGACAGGGGGCGGGTTCACCCCTCCACTTT CASSGQGAGSPLHF
TRBJ1-2 TRBD1 TRBV13 - TGTGCCCGCAGCGCGGGCCAGGGGGGGGGCTATGGCTACACCTTC CARSAGQGGGYGYTF
TRBJ2-7 TRBD2 TRBV27 - TGTGCCAGCAGCCGCAACTCGCTAGCGGACTCCTACGAGCAGTACTTC CASSRNSLADSYEQYF
TRBJ1-1 - TRBV2 - TGTGCCAGCAGTGTAAGACAGGCTGCGGGCACTGAAGCTTTCTTT CASSVRQAAGTEAFF
TRBJ1-5 TRBD1 TRBV6-5 - TGTGCCAGCAGTTACCACGGGACAGGGGGTCAGCCCCAGCATTTT CASSYHGTGGQPQHF
TRBJ1-2 - TRBV28 - TGTGCCAGCAGTTCGACAGTCTATGGCTACACCTTC CASSSTVYGYTF
TRBJ2-5 - TRBV4-3 - TGCGCCAGCAGCCGCATCCGGGACAACCAAGAGACCCAGTACTTC CASSRIRDNQETQYF
TRBJ1-1 - TRBV28 - TGTGCCAGCAGCACGAGACAGAGTGTTTGGTACACTGAAGCTTTCTTT CASSTRQSVWYTEAFF
TRBJ2-5 - TRBV10-3 - TGTGCCATCAGTGAAAACGTCGGAGAGACCCAGTACTTC CAISENVGETQYF
TRBJ2-3 - TRBV15 - TGTGCCACCAGCAGGGGCGGGGGCACAGATACGCAGTATTTT CATSRGGGTDTQYF
TRBJ1-1 - TRBV11-2 - TGTGCCAGCAGCTTAAGCGCCCGGGGTGAAGCTTTCTTT CASSLSARGEAFF
TRBJ2-2 - TRBV6-4 - TGTGCCAGCAGTGAAACGGGCGACGGCTCCGGGGAGCTGTTTTTT CASSETGDGSGELFF
TRBJ1-1 TRBD1 TRBV19 few TGTGCCAGTAGCCAGGGGGCGGACAGGCCGAACACTGAAGCTTTCTTT CASSQGADRPNTEAFF
TRBJ1-2 - TRBV6-5 - TGTGCCAGCAGCGACGAGATTAACTATGGCTACACCTTC CASSDEINYGYTF
TRBJ2-7 - TRBV7-2 - TGTGCCAGCAGCTTAGGGTCGGGCGTTGAGCAGTACTTC CASSLGSGVEQYF
TRBJ1-2 - TRBV18 - TGTGCCAGCTCACCAGGGACTCAGGGCTATGGCTACACCTTC CASSPGTQGYGYTF
TRBJ1-3 - TRBV9 few TGTGCCAGCAGCCCCACTTATCGCATGTCTGGAAACACCATATATTTT CASSPTYRMSGNTIYF
TRBJ1-3 - TRBV2 - TGTGCCAGCAGTGAAGCGGGATCGGACTTGCTAGGAAACACCATATATTTT CASSEAGSDLLGNTIYF
TRBJ1-1 - TRBV10-3 - TGTGCCATCCGCCCGACAGACGGGAACACTGAAGCTTTCTTT CAIRPTDGNTEAFF
TRBJ1-1 TRBD1 TRBV5-5 - TGTGCCAGCAGCTTGAGGACAGGGCGAAGCACTGAAGCTTTCTTT CASSLRTGRSTEAFF
TRBJ1-2 - TRBV11-2 few TGTGCCAGCAGCTTAAAGGGGGGCCTTGTTGGCTACACCTTC CASSLKGGLVGYTF
TRBJ2-3 - TRBV11-3 - TGTGCCAGCAGCTTAGGACGCGGGGGCTTAGATACGCAGTATTTT CASSLGRGGLDTQYF
TRBJ1-5 - TRBV9 - TGTGCCAGCAGCGTAGCAGGGCTTAGCAATCAGCCCCAGCATTTT CASSVAGLSNQPQHF
TRBJ2-2 - TRBV6-1 - TGTGCCAGCATGGCCGGGACATGGAACACCGGGGAGCTGTTTTTT CASMAGTWNTGELFF